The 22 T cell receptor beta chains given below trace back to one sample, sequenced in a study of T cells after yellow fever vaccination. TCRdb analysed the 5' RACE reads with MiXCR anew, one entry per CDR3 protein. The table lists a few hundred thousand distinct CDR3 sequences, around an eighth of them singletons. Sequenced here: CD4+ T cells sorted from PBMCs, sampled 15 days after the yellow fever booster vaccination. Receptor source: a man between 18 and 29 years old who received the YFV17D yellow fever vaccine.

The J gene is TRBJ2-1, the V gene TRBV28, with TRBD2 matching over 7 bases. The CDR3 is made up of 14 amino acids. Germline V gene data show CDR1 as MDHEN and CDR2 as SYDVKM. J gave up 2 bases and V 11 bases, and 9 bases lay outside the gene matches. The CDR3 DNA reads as TGTGCCCGAGGAGGGAGGGTGACCTACAATGAGCAGTTCTTC. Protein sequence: CARGGRVTYNEQFF.

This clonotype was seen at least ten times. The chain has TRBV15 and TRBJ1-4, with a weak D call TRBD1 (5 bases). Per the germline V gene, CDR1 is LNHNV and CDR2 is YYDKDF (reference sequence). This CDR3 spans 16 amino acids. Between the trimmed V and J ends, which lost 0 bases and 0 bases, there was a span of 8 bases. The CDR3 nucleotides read TGTGCCACCAGCAGAGATCCAGGGTCAACTAATGAAAAACTGTTTTTT. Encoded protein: CATSRDPGSTNEKLFF.

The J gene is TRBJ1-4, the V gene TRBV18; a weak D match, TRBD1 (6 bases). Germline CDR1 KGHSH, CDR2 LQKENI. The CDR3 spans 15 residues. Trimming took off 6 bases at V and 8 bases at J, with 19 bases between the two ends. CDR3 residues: CASSRGPVDQEKLFF. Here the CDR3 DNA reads TGTGCCAGCTCCCGGGGGCCGGTGGATCAAGAAAAACTGTTTTTT.

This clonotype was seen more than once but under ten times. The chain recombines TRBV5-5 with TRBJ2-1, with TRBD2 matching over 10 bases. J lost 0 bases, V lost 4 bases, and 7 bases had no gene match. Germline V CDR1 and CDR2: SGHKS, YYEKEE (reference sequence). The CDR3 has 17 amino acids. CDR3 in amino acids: CASSPWTSGSSYNEQFF. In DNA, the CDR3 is TGTGCCAGCAGCCCTTGGACTAGCGGCAGCTCCTACAATGAGCAGTTCTTC.

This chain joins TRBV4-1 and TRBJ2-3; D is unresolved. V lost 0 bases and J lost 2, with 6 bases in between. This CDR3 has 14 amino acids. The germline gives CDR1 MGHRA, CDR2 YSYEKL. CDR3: CASSQDTPTDTQYF. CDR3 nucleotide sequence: TGCGCCAGCAGCCAAGACACCCCCACAGATACGCAGTATTTT.

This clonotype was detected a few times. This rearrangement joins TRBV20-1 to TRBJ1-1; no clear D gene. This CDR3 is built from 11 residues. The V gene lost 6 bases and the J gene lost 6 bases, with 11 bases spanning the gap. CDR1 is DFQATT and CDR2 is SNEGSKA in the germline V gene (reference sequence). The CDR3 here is CSATHQAEAFF. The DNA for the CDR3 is TGCAGTGCCACCCATCAGGCTGAAGCTTTCTTT.

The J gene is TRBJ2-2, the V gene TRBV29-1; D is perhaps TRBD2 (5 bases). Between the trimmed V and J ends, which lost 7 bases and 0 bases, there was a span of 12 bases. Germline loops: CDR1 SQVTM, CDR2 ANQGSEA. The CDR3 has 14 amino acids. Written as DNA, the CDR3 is TGCAGCGCCCGAGGGTCCTCGAACACCGGGGAGCTGTTTTTT. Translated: CSARGSSNTGELFF.

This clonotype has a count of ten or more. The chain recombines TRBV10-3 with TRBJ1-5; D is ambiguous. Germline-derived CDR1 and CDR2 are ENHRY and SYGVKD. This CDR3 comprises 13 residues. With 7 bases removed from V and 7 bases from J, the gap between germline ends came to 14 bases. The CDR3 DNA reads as TGTGCCATCACGGAGGGCCTTGGGCAGCCCCAGCATTTT. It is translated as CAITEGLGQPQHF.

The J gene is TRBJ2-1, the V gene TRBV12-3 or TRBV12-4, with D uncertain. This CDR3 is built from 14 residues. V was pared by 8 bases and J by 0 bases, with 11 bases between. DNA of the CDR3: TGTGCCAGCTCGTGGACGGGCTCCTACAATGAGCAGTTCTTC. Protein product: CASSWTGSYNEQFF.

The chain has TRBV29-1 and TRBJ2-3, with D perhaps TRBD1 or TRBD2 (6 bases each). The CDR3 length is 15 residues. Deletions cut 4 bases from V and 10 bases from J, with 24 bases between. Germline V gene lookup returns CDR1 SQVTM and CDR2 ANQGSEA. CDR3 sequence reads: CSVAGAGYSSSPQYF. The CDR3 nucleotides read TGCAGCGTTGCGGGGGCCGGCTACTCCTCATCGCCGCAGTATTTT.

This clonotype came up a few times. The CDR3 reads CASSGGTPGTDTQYF. CDR3 in DNA: TGTGCCAGCAGCGGGGGGACCCCTGGCACAGATACGCAGTATTTT. The chain uses TRBV28 and TRBJ2-3; 7 bases line up with TRBD2. The CDR3 is 15 residues long. J gave up 1 base and V 6 bases, and 7 bases lay outside the gene matches. From germline, CDR1 is MDHEN and CDR2 SYDVKM. The full variable domain, with the rest looked up from reference TRBV28 and TRBJ2-3, is DVKVTQSSRYLVKRTGEKVFLECVQDMDHENMFWYRQDPGLGLRLIYFSYDVKMKEKGDIPEGYSVSREKKERFSLILESASTNQTSMYLCASSGGTPGTDTQYFGPGTRLTVL.

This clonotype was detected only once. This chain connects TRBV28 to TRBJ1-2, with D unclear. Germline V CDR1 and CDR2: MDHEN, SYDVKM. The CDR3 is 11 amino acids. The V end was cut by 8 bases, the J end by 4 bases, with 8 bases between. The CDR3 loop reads CASGRVYGYTF. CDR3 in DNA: TGTGCCAGCGGCCGGGTCTATGGCTACACCTTC.

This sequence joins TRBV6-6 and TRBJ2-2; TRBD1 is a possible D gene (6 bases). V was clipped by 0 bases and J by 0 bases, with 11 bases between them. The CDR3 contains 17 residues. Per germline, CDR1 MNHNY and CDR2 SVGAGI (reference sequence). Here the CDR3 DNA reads TGTGCCAGCAGTTACTCCGTTGGGACAACGAACACCGGGGAGCTGTTTTTT. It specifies CASSYSVGTTNTGELFF.

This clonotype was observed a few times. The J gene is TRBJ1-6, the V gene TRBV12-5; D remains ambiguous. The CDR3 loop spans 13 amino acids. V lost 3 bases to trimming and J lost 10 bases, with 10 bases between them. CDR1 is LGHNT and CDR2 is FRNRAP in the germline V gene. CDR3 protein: CASGFRNGSPLHF. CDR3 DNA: TGTGCTAGTGGTTTCCGGAACGGGTCACCCCTCCACTTT.

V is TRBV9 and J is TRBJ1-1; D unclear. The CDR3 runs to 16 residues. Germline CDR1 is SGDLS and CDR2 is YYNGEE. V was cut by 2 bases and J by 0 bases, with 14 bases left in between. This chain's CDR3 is CASSVSWSMMNTEAFF. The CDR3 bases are TGTGCCAGCAGCGTGTCGTGGTCGATGATGAACACTGAAGCTTTCTTT.

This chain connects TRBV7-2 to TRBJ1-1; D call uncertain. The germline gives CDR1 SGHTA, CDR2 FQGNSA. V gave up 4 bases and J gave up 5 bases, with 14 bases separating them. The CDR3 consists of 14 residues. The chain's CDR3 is CASSSTWFRTEAFF. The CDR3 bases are TGTGCCAGCAGCTCGACATGGTTTAGGACTGAAGCTTTCTTT.

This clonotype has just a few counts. The CDR3 nucleotides read TGCAGTGCTACATACGGACAGGGGACCCAGTACTTC. Its translation: CSATYGQGTQYF. The J gene is TRBJ2-5, the V gene TRBV20-1; TRBD1 matches 8 bases. Germline V gene sequence: CDR1 DFQATT, CDR2 SNEGSKA (reference sequence). V was pared by 4 bases and J by 7 bases, with 5 bases of the junction left unmatched. The CDR3 extends over 12 amino acids.

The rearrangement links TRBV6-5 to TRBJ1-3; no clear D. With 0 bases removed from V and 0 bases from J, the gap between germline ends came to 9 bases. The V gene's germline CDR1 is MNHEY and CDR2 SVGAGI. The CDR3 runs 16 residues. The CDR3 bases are TGTGCCAGCAGTTACTCGGCCGGGTACTCTGGAAACACCATATATTTT. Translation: CASSYSAGYSGNTIYF.

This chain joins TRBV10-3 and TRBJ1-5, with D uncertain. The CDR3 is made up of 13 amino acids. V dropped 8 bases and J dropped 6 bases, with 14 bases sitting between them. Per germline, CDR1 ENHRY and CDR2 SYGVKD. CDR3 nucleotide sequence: TGTGCCATCGGGGATACGCCGCGTCAGCCCCAGCATTTT. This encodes CAIGDTPRQPQHF.

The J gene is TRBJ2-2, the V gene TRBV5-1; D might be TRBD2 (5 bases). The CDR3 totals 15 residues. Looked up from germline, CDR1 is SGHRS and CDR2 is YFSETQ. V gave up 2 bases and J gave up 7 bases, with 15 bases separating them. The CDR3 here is CASSLTSSEGGELFF. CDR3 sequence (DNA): TGCGCCAGCAGCTTAACGAGCTCTGAGGGCGGGGAGCTGTTTTTT.

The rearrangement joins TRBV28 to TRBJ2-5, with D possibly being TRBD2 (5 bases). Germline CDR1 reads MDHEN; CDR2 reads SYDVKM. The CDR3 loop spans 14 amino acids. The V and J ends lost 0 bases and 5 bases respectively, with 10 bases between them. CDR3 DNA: TGTGCCAGCAGTTTATGGGCTGGAGGCGAGACCCAGTACTTC. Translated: CASSLWAGGETQYF. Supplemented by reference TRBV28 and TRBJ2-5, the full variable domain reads DVKVTQSSRYLVKRTGEKVFLECVQDMDHENMFWYRQDPGLGLRLIYFSYDVKMKEKGDIPEGYSVSREKKERFSLILESASTNQTSMYLCASSLWAGGETQYFGPGTRLLVL.

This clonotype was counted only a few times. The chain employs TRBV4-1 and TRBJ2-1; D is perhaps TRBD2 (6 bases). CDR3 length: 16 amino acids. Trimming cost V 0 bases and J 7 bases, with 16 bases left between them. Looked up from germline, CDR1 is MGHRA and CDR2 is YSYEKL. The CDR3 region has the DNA TGCGCCAGCAGCCAAGATTTTGCGGGAACGGTAAATGAGCAGTTCTTC. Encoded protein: CASSQDFAGTVNEQFF.